This T cell receptor beta chain was retrieved from a study of blood T cell repertoires in COVID-19. V was cut by 0 bases and J by 7 bases, with 29 bases left in between. The CDR3 runs 20 residues. Germline-derived CDR1 and CDR2 are SGHKS and YYEKEE (reference sequence). The data were produced by immunoSEQ multiplex PCR, yet TCRdb's version contains in-frame clones alone and is incomplete. The table includes 200,000 or so clones, more than 65% detected once. V and J are TRBV5-5 and TRBJ2-1; tentatively, D is TRBD2 (5 bases). The sample comprised peripheral blood. The TCR comes from a man between 35 and 55 years old who had recovered from COVID-19. CDR3 region: CASSLGPGPPLVPYGNEQFF. CDR3 nucleotides: TGTGCCAGCAGCTTGGGTCCGGGTCCTCCACTAGTCCCCTATGGGAATGAGCAGTTCTTC.